This entry concerns a single TCR beta chain. Its target is not known. These data belong to a study of cytomegalovirus exposure and HLA in healthy donors. The study, taken as a whole, reports: In an earlier analysis, most TCR beta V segments were productive about 90% or about 30% of the time.

The study ran its PCR with 60 Vbeta and 13 Jbeta primers. Under the authors' procedure: Later, 65 million to 85 million unique TCR beta chains were counted in an analysis, and 10 million to 12 million of them were shared. Sequencing was performed with immunoSEQ multiplex PCR; in TCRdb, only in-frame clones are kept and a portion is missing. Clone size and V and J calls were adopted from that table, with D and trimming inferred from the DNA. The table lists under 150,000 clones, around 86% of them singletons. CDR1 GTSNPN and CDR2 SVGIG come from the germline V gene (reference sequence). V lost 3 bases, J lost 4 bases, and 10 bases stayed unmatched. There are 17 residues in the CDR3.

This TCR came from a young man in good health and CMV-seronegative. The chain combines TRBV30 with TRBJ2-1; 12 bases fit TRBD2. Input material: PBMCs. The CDR3 sequence: CAWSEIRLAGVYNEQFF. In DNA form, the CDR3 reads TGTGCCTGGAGCGAGATCCGACTAGCGGGGGTTTACAATGAGCAGTTCTTC.